This TCR beta chain was captured in a study of blood T cell repertoires in COVID-19 (dated by TCRdb to the early 2020s). The study in broad terms: Samples covering the acute and convalescent phases of COVID-19 were provided by collaborators in the United States, Italy and Spain. The material from the prospective study consisted of cDNA or gDNA derived from T cells, B-cell-depleted T cells, or PBMCs. Subjects who had been exposed to COVID-19, were actively infected with it, or had recovered from it provided the deeply sampled blood TCRbeta repertoires that made up the dataset. The repertoires were released in a freely available public database intended as a resource for research on the immune response to SARS-CoV-2. Samples were obtained from the ongoing ImmuneRACE study (first 160 participants) and from roughly 1,300 subjects provided by 6 global collaborators. The sample metadata nearly always contained a de-identified subject ID, COVID-19 status, age in years and sex. Where available, HLA class I and class II types were taken from metadata supplied by the sample provider and were not determined by assay-based typing.

TCRbeta CDR3 regions were amplified from genomic DNA by means of the immunoSEQ Assay, a bias-controlled multiplex PCR. Concerning the study's data processing: The number of nucleated cells in each sample was estimated from the amplification of reference gene primers within the assay. Sequence reads were collapsed and filtered to measure the absolute abundance of every unique TCRbeta CDR3 rearrangement. For each sample, productive Simpson clonality was calculated as the square root of Simpson's diversity index across productive rearrangements. TCRdb limited this immuneACCESS table to in-frame rearrangements with V and J called. A share of clones is missing; checked studies link under half to unresolved V genes, and the rest is unexplained. V and J calls plus clone size are reproduced from that table; the DNA served to infer D and trimming. For this sample the table gives about 230,000 clones, of which 85% to 90% were detected only once. The ten largest account for 11% of the sample.

This clone was counted a single time. Its antigen specificity is not known. Qualities for individual bases were not recorded, and no much larger clone is one base off. One collaborating source in Seattle enrolled patients while the patients were actively infected and followed the patients over time throughout the course of disease. The collaborating institutions used their own protocols to collect whole blood in K2EDTA tubes. For TCRbeta analysis, collaborators shipped samples in one of three forms: frozen whole blood, isolated PBMCs, or DNA extracted from either of those sample types. The CDR3 runs 12 residues from the cysteine to the phenylalanine. The kept DNA is CDR3 alone, 36 bases in frame from the first base. CDR1 is given as SQVTM and CDR2 as ANQGSEA, both from the germline V gene. The junction carries 7 bases between V and J, which are trimmed by 4 bases and 2 bases respectively. General findings and caveats noted by the study authors: The amount of clinical and demographic metadata varied by source and participant and was provided uncurated.

The rearrangement combines TRBV29-1 with TRBJ2-3, with the D segment identity uncertain. Specimen: peripheral blood. The TCR comes from a man in his fifties or sixties with COVID-19, enrolled during active disease. For the CDR3, the sequence is CSVGANTDTQYF. The sequenced DNA is TGCAGCGTTGGTGCTAACACAGATACGCAGTATTTT.